Presented here are 19 T cell receptor beta chains from one specimen sequenced in a study of regulatory dendritic cells for organ transplantation. The method was immunoSEQ multiplex PCR; TCRdb's version includes in-frame clones alone and lacks a portion of them. This sample carries more than 10,000 clones, 65% to 85% of them seen once, and the ten largest clones take approximately 19%. The specimen was memory CD8+ T cells from blood. Subset denoted: CD45RO+ memory T cells. Receptors were obtained from a human donor in good health.

The rearrangement links TRBV7-8 to TRBJ2-1; TRBD2 aligns across 10 bases. The CDR3 contains 16 residues. With V trimmed by 1 base and J by 10 bases, 10 bases remained unmatched. Germline CDR1 reads SGHVS; CDR2 reads FQNEAQ. CDR3 DNA sequence: TGTGCCAGCAGCTTAGTACTAGCGGGACTACAAGGGGAGCAGTTCTTC. Protein product: CASSLVLAGLQGEQFF.

This rearrangement joins TRBV9 to TRBJ2-7, with unresolved D. CDR1 and CDR2 from the germline V gene are SGDLS and YYNGEE. The CDR3 extends over 14 amino acids. Trimming shortened V by 0 bases and J by 6 bases, and 13 bases separated the two germline ends. Here the CDR3 reads CASSVGFSWAEQYF. CDR3 in DNA: TGTGCCAGCAGCGTAGGGTTCAGTTGGGCCGAGCAGTACTTC.

V and J are TRBV18 and TRBJ1-6; the match to TRBD1 covers 7 bases. Germline CDR1 is KGHSH and CDR2 is LQKENI. This CDR3 region has 15 residues. V was clipped by 5 bases and J by 6 bases; unmatched bases: 7. CDR3: CASSFSGTVNSPLHF. CDR3 sequence (DNA): TGTGCCAGCTCATTCTCTGGGACAGTTAATTCACCCCTCCACTTT. The full variable domain, rest sourced from reference TRBV18 and TRBJ1-6, is NAGVMQNPRHLVRRRGQEARLRCSPMKGHSHVYWYRQLPEEGLKFMVYLQKENIIDESGMPKERFSAEFPKEGPSILRIQQVVRGDSAAYFCASSFSGTVNSPLHFGNGTRLTVT.

The chain recombines TRBV4-3 with TRBJ1-2; unclear D gene. CDR3 length: 15 residues. V shed 0 bases and J shed 5 bases, with 13 bases lying between them. Germline V gene data show CDR1 as LGHNA and CDR2 as YSLEER. CDR3 residues: CASSQEILGSYGYTF. Written as DNA, the CDR3 is TGCGCCAGCAGCCAAGAGATCCTGGGCTCTTATGGCTACACCTTC.

This clone showed up just a few times. The chain employs TRBV7-8 and TRBJ2-7; possibly TRBD1 for D (5 bases). The CDR3 spans 14 residues. Germline V gives CDR1 SGHVS, CDR2 FQNEAQ. V was clipped by 0 bases and J by 2 bases, with 8 bases between them. The CDR3 reads CASSLATAPYEQYF. The DNA for the CDR3 is TGTGCCAGCAGCTTAGCGACAGCTCCCTACGAGCAGTACTTC. The full variable domain, completed using reference TRBV7-8 and TRBJ2-7, is GAGVSQSPRYKVAKRGQDVALRCDPISGHVSLFWYQQALGQGPEFLTYFQNEAQLDKSGLPSDRFFAERPEGSVSTLKIQRTQQEDSAVYLCASSLATAPYEQYFGPGTRLTVT.

V gene TRBV5-6 combines with J gene TRBJ2-7; D not certain. The germline V and J ends were trimmed by 5 bases and 0 bases, with 9 bases remaining between them. CDR3 length: 13 amino acids. Germline values: CDR1 SGHDT, CDR2 YYEEEE. The CDR3 sequence: CASSGPRSYEQYF. The CDR3 region has the DNA TGTGCCAGCAGTGGCCCTCGCTCCTACGAGCAGTACTTC.

In regard to this clone: One end of the junction fails to match germline, which may point to a read error. The chain combines TRBV4-2 with TRBJ2-3; 10 bases are a match to TRBD2. CDR3 length equals 18 residues. Per germline, CDR1 LGHNA and CDR2 YNFKEQ. The chain's CDR3 is CASIQDVVASGRSDTQYF. The CDR3 coding sequence is TGTGCCAGCATCCAAGATGTAGTGGCTAGCGGGAGAAGTGATACGCAGTATTTT.

This rearrangement joins TRBV6-5 to TRBJ2-7, with TRBD1 identical over 9 bases. Per germline, CDR1 MNHEY and CDR2 SVGAGI. After removal of 5 bases from V and 4 bases from J, the junction contained 0 bases not matched to a gene. The length of the CDR3 is 12 residues. CDR3 DNA sequence: TGTGCCAGCAGTGACAGGGGGTACGAGCAGTACTTC. Protein product: CASSDRGYEQYF.

V and J are TRBV7-9 and TRBJ2-3; D is unresolved. CDR1 SEHNR and CDR2 FQNEAQ come from the germline V gene (reference sequence). The CDR3 runs 11 residues. V was pared by 5 bases and J by 9 bases, with 9 bases between. CDR3 in amino acids: CASSRPRTQYF. The CDR3 nucleotides read TGTGCCAGCAGCCGGCCCAGGACGCAGTATTTT.

The chain couples TRBV6-4 to TRBJ1-6, with D hard to call. The CDR3 is 13 residues long. Germline CDR1 and CDR2: MRHNA and SNTAGT. V shed 2 bases and J shed 7 bases, with 6 bases lying between them. CDR3 nucleotide sequence: TGTGCCAGCAGTGACAGAGAAAATTCACCCCTCCACTTT. Residues: CASSDRENSPLHF.

Comments on this clone: An end of the junction does not agree with germline; a read error may underlie this. This chain joins TRBV9 and TRBJ2-7; 11 bases match TRBD2. CDR3 length equals 14 residues. The germline CDR1 and CDR2 sequences are SGDLS and YYNGEE. The chain's CDR3 is CASSALAGGEEPYF. CDR3 bases: TGTGCCAGCAGCGCCTTAGCGGGAGGGGAAGAGCCGTACTTC.

The chain uses TRBV6-5 and TRBJ2-7; a weak D match, TRBD2 (6 bases). This CDR3 spans 13 amino acids. The V gene lost 5 bases and the J gene lost 6 bases, with 14 bases spanning the gap. Germline V CDR1 and CDR2: MNHEY, SVGAGI. The CDR3 sequence is CASSPGTGGEQYF. The CDR3 DNA is TGTGCCAGCAGTCCAGGGACCGGGGGCGAGCAGTACTTC.

The chain links TRBV2 to TRBJ2-1; D may be TRBD2 (5 bases). The CDR3 spans 14 residues. Trimming removed 6 bases at V and 3 bases at J, with 12 bases between. Germline CDR1 SNHLY, CDR2 FYNNEI. The CDR3 sequence is CASRGSVSYNEQFF. The CDR3 coding sequence is TGTGCCAGCAGGGGTAGCGTAAGCTACAATGAGCAGTTCTTC.

J is TRBJ1-3 and V is TRBV21-1. TRBV21-1 is tagged as a pseudogene. The CDR3 is 16 residues long. In DNA, the CDR3 is TGTGCCAGCAGCTTACGCGACGGAAGATTTGGGGACACCATATATTTT. This codes for CASSLRDGRFGDTIYF.

This rearrangement joins TRBV30 to TRBJ2-2; D remains unclear. V was pared by 2 bases and J by 6 bases, with 10 bases between. CDR1 GTSNPN and CDR2 SVGIG come from the germline V gene (reference sequence). CDR3 length: 13 amino acids. CDR3 in amino acids: CAWSISSAGELFF. CDR3 nucleotides: TGTGCCTGGAGTATTAGCTCAGCCGGGGAGCTGTTTTTT.

The J gene is TRBJ2-1, the V gene TRBV14; D is perhaps TRBD1 (6 bases). Germline CDR1 is SGHDN and CDR2 is FVKESK. This CDR3 has 17 residues. The ends were cut back, 5 bases at V and 0 bases at J, with 17 bases in the middle. The CDR3 loop reads CASSLQSRDNSYNEQFF. The CDR3 nucleotides are TGTGCCAGCAGCTTACAGAGCCGGGACAACTCCTACAATGAGCAGTTCTTC.

The V call is TRBV6-1, the J call TRBJ2-7; D possibly corresponds to TRBD1 (5 bases). Germline-derived CDR1 and CDR2 are MNHNS and SASEGT. With 3 bases removed from V and 3 bases from J, the gap between germline ends came to 12 bases. This CDR3 is 14 amino acids long. The CDR3 spells CASSEQGTVYEQYF. The DNA for the CDR3 is TGTGCCAGCAGTGAGCAGGGTACCGTCTACGAGCAGTACTTC.

This chain connects TRBV4-2 to TRBJ1-1; no reliable D call. CDR3 length: 12 residues. From germline, CDR1 is LGHNA and CDR2 YNFKEQ. Trimming shortened V by 4 bases and J by 7 bases, and 10 bases separated the two germline ends. This CDR3 reads CASSPDRNEAFF. The DNA of the CDR3 is TGTGCCAGCAGCCCCGACCGAAATGAAGCTTTCTTT.

J is TRBJ2-1 and V is TRBV7-9; 8 bases agree with TRBD1. In germline, CDR1 is SEHNR, CDR2 FQNEAQ (reference sequence). The CDR3 has 15 amino acids. V was clipped by 4 bases and J by 8 bases; unmatched bases: 10. Written as DNA, the CDR3 is TGTGCCAGCAGCTCCACGAGGACAGGGAAGGATGAGCAGTTCTTC. Translation: CASSSTRTGKDEQFF.